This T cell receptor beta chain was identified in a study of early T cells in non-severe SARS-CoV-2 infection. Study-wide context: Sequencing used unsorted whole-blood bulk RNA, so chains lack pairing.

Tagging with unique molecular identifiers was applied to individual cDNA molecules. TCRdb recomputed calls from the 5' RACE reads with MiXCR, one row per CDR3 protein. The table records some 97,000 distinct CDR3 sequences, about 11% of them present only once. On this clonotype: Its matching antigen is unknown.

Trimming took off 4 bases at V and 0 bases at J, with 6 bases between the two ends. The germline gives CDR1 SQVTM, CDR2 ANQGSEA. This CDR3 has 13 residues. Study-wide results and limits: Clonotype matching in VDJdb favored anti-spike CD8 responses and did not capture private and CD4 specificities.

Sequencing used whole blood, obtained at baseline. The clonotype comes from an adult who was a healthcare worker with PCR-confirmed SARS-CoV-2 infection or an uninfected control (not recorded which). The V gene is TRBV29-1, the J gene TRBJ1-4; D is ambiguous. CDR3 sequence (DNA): TGCAGCGTTGTGGGAGCAACTAATGAAAAACTGTTTTTT. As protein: CSVVGATNEKLFF.